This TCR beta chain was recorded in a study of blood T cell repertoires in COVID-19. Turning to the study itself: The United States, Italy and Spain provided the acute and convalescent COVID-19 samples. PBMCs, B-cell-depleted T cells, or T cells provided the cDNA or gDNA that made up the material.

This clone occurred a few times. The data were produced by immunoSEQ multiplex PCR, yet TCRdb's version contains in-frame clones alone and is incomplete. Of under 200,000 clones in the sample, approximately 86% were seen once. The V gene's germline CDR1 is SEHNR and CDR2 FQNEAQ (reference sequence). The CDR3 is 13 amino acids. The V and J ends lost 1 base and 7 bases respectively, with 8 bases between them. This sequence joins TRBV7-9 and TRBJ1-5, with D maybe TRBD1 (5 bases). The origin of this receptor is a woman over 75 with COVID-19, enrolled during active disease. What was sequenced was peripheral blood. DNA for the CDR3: TGTGCCAGCAGCTTAGGGGGGGAGCAGCCCCAGCATTTT. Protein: CASSLGGEQPQHF.